The T cell receptor beta chain under discussion was sequenced for a study of control samples from healthy donors and cancer patients. Some clones are missing from TCRdb's copy, which holds only in-frame ones; the method was immunoSEQ multiplex PCR. The sample shows fewer than 200,000 clones, 94% of them seen only once. The germline V gene encodes CDR1 SGDLS and CDR2 YYNGEE. The CDR3 spans 14 residues. V lost 3 bases, J lost 4 bases, and 2 bases stayed unmatched. Material for sequencing was PBMCs. The chain links TRBV9 to TRBJ2-7; TRBD2 aligns across 12 bases. This clonotype originated in a man in his sixties with colorectal cancer. CDR3 coding DNA: TGTGCCAGCAGCGCTAGCGGGGGGGATTACGAGCAGTACTTC. Its protein product is CASSASGGDYEQYF.